This T cell receptor (beta chain) was identified in a study of OX40 agonist ivuxolimab in advanced cancers. Across the whole study: The study gave patients intravenous ivuxolimab at 0.01 to 10 mg/kg every 2 weeks. A partial response was reached by three patients: one with hepatocellular carcinoma and two with cutaneous melanoma. The study's findings and limits: Among the nonresponders, some also had low normalized T-cell clonal expansion.

On this clone: The antigen is not known.

The assay was immunoSEQ multiplex PCR, and TCRdb's table has in-frame clones only and misses some. In the table there are tens of thousands of clones, 90% to 95% of which are singletons. Sequenced here: CD4+ or CD8+ T cells sorted from blood, sampled in a trial of the OX40 agonist ivuxolimab. The sequence was obtained from an adult with an advanced solid tumor such as melanoma, head and neck, liver or kidney cancer.

CDR3 nucleotides: TGTGCCAGCAGTTTCCTGGCCGGGACAGATACGCAGTATTTT. Amino acid sequence: CASSFLAGTDTQYF. The rearrangement uses TRBV27 and TRBJ2-3; D is unclear. Germline CDR1 MNHEY, CDR2 SMNVEV (reference sequence). V was shortened by 3 bases and J by 3 bases, with 10 bases between the two germline ends. There are 14 residues in the CDR3.